These T cell receptor beta chains were read from a single sample in a study of T cell responses to AZD1222 COVID-19 vaccine. Assay: immunoSEQ multiplex PCR; the TCRdb copy retains only in-frame clones and omits some. The table has some 130,000 clones, 89% seen once; the top ten hold about 6%. The input for sequencing was peripheral blood, taken on day 0 of AZD1222 vaccination. These receptors originate from an adult in good health. Each CDR3 is given without its conserved first and last residue. The order of the fields is J gene, V gene, CDR3 length, CDR3 protein.

TRBJ2-3 | TRBV13 | 12 | ASSLGPSTDTQY
TRBJ1-5 | TRBV3-1/TRBV3-2 | 13 | ASSQGAGRNQPQH
TRBJ2-3 | TRBV7-8 | 15 | ASSLLLAGGGTDTQY
TRBJ1-1 | TRBV30 | 12 | AWVRQDMNTEAF
TRBJ2-1 | TRBV4-1 | 11 | ASSQDAGDEQF
TRBJ2-7 | TRBV4-1 | 12 | ASSQEGLTYEQY
TRBJ1-5 | TRBV5-6 | 12 | ASSLGQGSQPQH
TRBJ2-1 | TRBV2 | 13 | ASSIIAGGQNEQF
TRBJ2-2 | TRBV6-2/TRBV6-3 | 13 | ASTPWTANTGELF
TRBJ1-1 | TRBV6-5 | 11 | ASTRTPNTEAF
TRBJ2-5 | TRBV6-5 | 13 | ASSPGGLAGETQY
TRBJ1-4 | TRBV9 | 13 | ASSVAGRENEKLF
TRBJ1-1 | TRBV3-1/TRBV3-2 | 12 | ASSQTARDTEAF
TRBJ2-3 | TRBV7-3 | 14 | ASSLLGGTSADTQY
TRBJ2-3 | TRBV5-1 | 14 | ASSLGVAGATDTQY
TRBJ2-3 | TRBV14 | 10 | ASSQSTDTQY
TRBJ1-2 | TRBV27 | 14 | ASSFSPGGSNYGYT
TRBJ2-1 | TRBV7-2 | 13 | ASSLGVVIYNEQF
TRBJ2-7 | TRBV5-6 | 16 | ASSSPGQGVLGIYEQY
TRBJ1-6 | TRBV19 | 12 | ASRGTGVYSPLH
TRBJ1-2 | TRBV3-1/TRBV3-2 | 11 | ASSQRGESGYT
TRBJ2-7 | TRBV18 | 12 | ASSPGQFFYEQY
TRBJ1-2 | TRBV6-2/TRBV6-3 | 12 | ASSYPDSNYGYT
TRBJ2-3 | TRBV3-1/TRBV3-2 | 13 | ASSPRTGGTDTQY
TRBJ2-2 | TRBV6-1 | 12 | ASSEAYSTGELF
TRBJ2-6 | TRBV7-3 | 11 | ASRGSGANVLT